This T cell receptor beta chain was sequenced for a study of OX40 agonist ivuxolimab in advanced cancers. Turning to the study itself: Across the patients, intravenous ivuxolimab was delivered every 2 weeks at 0.01 to 10 mg/kg.

Study-wide points: Low levels of normalized T-cell clonal expansion also appeared in some nonresponders. In CD8+ T cells, expanded clones were on average more numerous than in CD4+.

In the case of this clone: The antigen is unknown.

Per germline, CDR1 SGDLS and CDR2 YYNGEE. Trimming removed 4 bases from V and 9 bases from J; junction bases left unmatched: 12. CDR3 length: 15 amino acids. At cycle 4 day 1, cycle 7 day 1, and baseline, blood was sampled. Profiled with immunoSEQ multiplex PCR; TCRdb holds only in-frame clones, not every one. The sample consists of about 22,000 clones, about 88% of them appearing once. The chain has TRBV9 and TRBJ2-1; TRBD2 matches 8 bases. The sequence was obtained from an adult with an advanced solid tumor such as melanoma, head and neck, liver or kidney cancer. Source: CD4+ or CD8+ T cells sorted from blood, taken in a trial of the OX40 agonist ivuxolimab. CDR3 loop: CASSFGSGSAAEQFF. In DNA form, the CDR3 reads TGTGCCAGCAGCTTTGGAAGCGGGAGCGCCGCTGAGCAGTTCTTC.